This TCR beta chain was captured by sequencing in a study of blood T cell repertoires in COVID-19. The wider study: PBMCs, B-cell-depleted T cells, or T cells provided the cDNA or gDNA that made up the material.

Germline trimming cut 4 bases from V and 3 bases from J; bases unmatched to any gene: 8. Germline V CDR1 and CDR2: SGHTA, FQGNSA. This CDR3 contains 15 residues. Here immunoSEQ multiplex PCR was the method, and the copy in TCRdb shows in-frame clones only, minus some. The table records under 85,000 clones, about 83% of them present only once. The TCR comes from a man aged 45-65 years with acute or convalescent COVID-19. Sequences were obtained from peripheral blood. The rearrangement links TRBV7-2 to TRBJ2-7; TRBD1 aligns across 8 bases. The CDR3 DNA reads as TGTGCCAGCAGCTGGACCGGGACAGGCTACTACGAGCAGTACTTC. This translates into CASSWTGTGYYEQYF.